These T cell receptor beta chains were read from a single sample in a study of neurological immune-mediated disorders. MiXCR, run by TCRdb on the 5' RACE reads, gives a single entry per CDR3 protein. The sample lists about 59,000 distinct CDR3 sequences, roughly 13% occurring once. The sequencing input was PBMCs. The receptors originated from a woman aged 55 to 70 with HTLV-1-associated myelopathy (HAM/TSP). Both conserved end residues are part of each CDR3. The D gene is left open where the match is weak. Clone size, where shown, is once, few, many, or a class for clones that have expanded.

clone size	CDR3 length	D gene	V gene	J gene	CDR3 protein	CDR3 DNA
NA	14	NA	TRBV12-3/TRBV12-4	TRBJ2-3	CASSLGPGTDTQYF	TGTGCCAGCAGTTTAGGTCCGGGTACAGATACGCAGTATTTT
many	15	TRBD1	TRBV5-1	TRBJ1-5	CASSIEGASNQPQHF	TGCGCCAGCAGCATTGAGGGGGCCAGCAATCAGCCCCAGCATTTT
many	15	NA	TRBV7-2	TRBJ2-1	CASSLGTGLKGEQFF	TGTGCCAGCAGCTTGGGGACTGGGCTTAAGGGTGAGCAGTTCTTC
NA	15	TRBD2	TRBV29-1	TRBJ2-1	CSVAYRLAGGGEQFF	TGCAGCGTCGCATACAGACTAGCGGGAGGAGGGGAGCAGTTCTTC
many	15	TRBD1	TRBV20-1	TRBJ2-5	CSAVDREFSKRTQYF	TGCAGTGCTGTGGACAGGGAATTTTCCAAGAGAACCCAGTACTTC
many	13	NA	TRBV15	TRBJ2-3	CATSIGRRDTQYF	TGTGCCACCAGCATCGGCCGGCGGGATACGCAGTATTTT
many	14	NA	TRBV6-6	TRBJ1-1	CASSYSPRNTEAFF	TGTGCCAGCAGTTACTCGCCCAGGAACACTGAAGCTTTCTTT
many	15	NA	TRBV6-6	TRBJ1-1	CASTDSRGGYTEAFF	TGTGCCAGCACCGACAGTAGGGGTGGTTACACTGAAGCTTTCTTT
many	15	TRBD2	TRBV9	TRBJ2-3	CASSIRGLAPDTQYF	TGTGCCAGCAGCATTCGGGGACTAGCGCCAGATACGCAGTATTTT
NA	17	TRBD2	TRBV19	TRBJ2-1	CASSPSSGKIPYNEQFF	TGTGCCAGTAGCCCGTCCAGCGGGAAGATACCCTACAATGAGCAGTTCTTC
many	16	NA	TRBV4-1	TRBJ1-2	CASSPLVRDSNYGYTF	TGCGCCAGCAGCCCCCTTGTCAGGGATTCTAACTATGGCTACACCTTC
many	16	TRBD2	TRBV3-1	TRBJ2-7	CASSQLAGGPSYEQYF	TGTGCCAGCAGCCAACTAGCGGGAGGGCCATCCTACGAGCAGTACTTC
NA	14	NA	TRBV28	TRBJ1-1	CASGLYGPNTEAFF	TGTGCCAGCGGTTTATACGGCCCGAACACTGAAGCTTTCTTT
NA	14	NA	TRBV5-5	TRBJ2-1	CASSGGPSYNEQFF	TGTGCCAGCAGCGGGGGACCATCCTACAATGAGCAGTTCTTC
many	13	NA	TRBV18	TRBJ2-7	CASSPADSYEQYF	TGTGCCAGCTCACCAGCTGATTCCTACGAGCAGTACTTC
many	16	NA	TRBV29-1	TRBJ2-1	CSVENLRQVVGNEQFF	TGCAGCGTTGAAAATTTGCGGCAGGTGGTGGGCAATGAGCAGTTCTTC
few	15	NA	TRBV18	TRBJ1-2	CASSPGFNSDYGYTF	TGTGCCAGCTCACCGGGATTCAACAGCGATTATGGCTACACCTTC
many	16	NA	TRBV10-3	TRBJ2-2	CAISEIGRYNTGELFF	TGTGCCATCAGTGAGATCGGCCGTTATAACACCGGGGAGCTGTTTTTT
many	16	TRBD1	TRBV5-1	TRBJ2-2	CASSLGQGASTGELFF	TGCGCCAGCAGCCTCGGACAGGGGGCTTCGACCGGGGAGCTGTTTTTT
many	17	NA	TRBV6-2/TRBV6-3	TRBJ1-5	CASSYVRTSPGDQPQHF	TGTGCCAGCAGTTACGTTCGAACCTCCCCCGGAGATCAGCCCCAGCATTTT
medium-sized	17	TRBD2	TRBV20-1	TRBJ2-7	CSANGLAGGTSPYEQYF	TGCAGTGCCAACGGACTAGCGGGAGGTACCAGTCCCTACGAGCAGTACTTC
many	13	NA	TRBV29-1	TRBJ1-1	CSAQGQMNTEAFF	TGCAGCGCTCAGGGACAAATGAACACTGAAGCTTTCTTT
many	12	NA	TRBV28	TRBJ2-1	CASSATSIEQFF	TGTGCCAGCAGTGCAACTAGCATTGAGCAGTTCTTC
many	13	NA	TRBV27	TRBJ1-1	CASSPQENTEAFF	TGTGCCAGCAGTCCTCAGGAGAACACTGAAGCTTTCTTT
many	15	TRBD2	TRBV7-6	TRBJ2-5	CAILAGGPGGETQYF	TGTGCCATCCTAGCGGGAGGGCCAGGGGGGGAGACCCAGTACTTC
many	17	TRBD1	TRBV5-1	TRBJ1-2	CASSTRPGGPTNYGYTF	TGCGCCAGCAGCACAAGGCCAGGGGGCCCGACCAACTATGGCTACACCTTC
many	14	NA	TRBV28	TRBJ1-6	CASSFRGDSSPLHF	TGTGCCAGCAGTTTCCGGGGGGATAGTTCACCCCTCCACTTT
few	14	NA	TRBV20-1	TRBJ1-5	CSVQRGGSNQPQHF	TGCAGTGTTCAGAGGGGAGGGAGCAATCAGCCCCAGCATTTT
many	16	NA	TRBV30	TRBJ2-3	CAWNLEGPARTDTQYF	TGTGCCTGGAACCTCGAGGGACCAGCTCGCACAGATACGCAGTATTTT
many	14	NA	TRBV5-1	TRBJ2-1	CASSVRSSYNEQFF	TGCGCCAGCAGCGTAAGAAGCTCCTACAATGAGCAGTTCTTC
many	12	NA	TRBV29-1	TRBJ2-7	CSVGPAYYEQYF	TGCAGCGTTGGGCCAGCTTACTACGAGCAGTACTTC
many	13	NA	TRBV20-1	TRBJ2-7	CSASTGVGYEQYF	TGCAGTGCTAGTACTGGGGTGGGGTACGAGCAGTACTTC
many	15	TRBD2	TRBV5-6	TRBJ2-3	CASSSSRGRPDTQYF	TGTGCCAGCAGCTCCTCCCGCGGGAGGCCAGATACGCAGTATTTT
many	15	TRBD1	TRBV7-2	TRBJ1-2	CASSLSTGGGNGYTF	TGTGCCAGCAGCTTATCTACAGGGGGCGGGAATGGCTACACCTTC
many	18	NA	TRBV5-6	TRBJ1-1	CASSLHSGSWRQNTEAFF	TGTGCCAGCAGCTTGCACTCGGGATCGTGGAGGCAGAACACTGAAGCTTTCTTT
many	16	TRBD2	TRBV11-2	TRBJ2-5	CASSSRRGGYQETQYF	TGTGCCAGCAGCAGCCGACGGGGGGGGTACCAAGAGACCCAGTACTTC
many	13	TRBD1	TRBV29-1	TRBJ1-2	CSARTGWNYGYTF	TGCAGCGCTAGGACAGGGTGGAACTATGGCTACACCTTC
many	15	NA	TRBV11-1	TRBJ1-2	CASSQTDGANYGYTF	TGTGCCAGCAGCCAAACCGACGGAGCTAACTATGGCTACACCTTC
NA	20	TRBD2	TRBV4-1	TRBJ2-3	CASSHLIVLAGVDRTDTQYF	TGCGCCAGCAGCCATCTAATAGTACTAGCGGGAGTCGATAGGACAGATACGCAGTATTTT
many	15	TRBD2	TRBV5-1	TRBJ2-1	CASSLGLAGVNEQFF	TGCGCCAGCAGCTTGGGGCTAGCGGGAGTAAATGAGCAGTTCTTC
many	18	TRBD2	TRBV10-3	TRBJ2-1	CAISAPSGRTDIVNEQFF	TGTGCCATCAGTGCGCCTAGCGGGAGGACTGATATAGTCAATGAGCAGTTCTTC
many	17	NA	TRBV4-1	TRBJ2-6	CASSPWDLLSGANVLTF	TGCGCCAGCAGCCCCTGGGACTTGCTCTCTGGGGCCAACGTCCTGACTTTC
NA	13	NA	TRBV10-3	TRBJ2-3	CATRLGAGDTQYF	TGTGCCACCCGACTCGGTGCAGGAGATACGCAGTATTTT
many	18	TRBD2	TRBV7-9	TRBJ2-1	CASSLVHRTSGRAQGQFF	TGTGCCAGCAGCTTAGTCCACCGAACTAGCGGGAGGGCCCAAGGGCAGTTCTTC
many	17	NA	TRBV5-1	TRBJ2-2	CASSSQQTPWRTGELFF	TGCGCCAGCAGTTCTCAGCAAACACCATGGCGCACCGGGGAGCTGTTTTTT
NA	12	NA	TRBV29-1	TRBJ2-1	CSGVGEFNEQFF	TGCAGCGGTGTAGGGGAGTTCAATGAGCAGTTCTTC
many	15	TRBD2	TRBV10-3	TRBJ2-3	CAISGGLARPDTQYF	TGTGCCATCAGTGGGGGACTAGCGAGGCCAGATACGCAGTATTTT
many	15	TRBD1	TRBV4-1	TRBJ1-1	CASTYSVDRVIEAFF	TGCGCCAGCACCTACTCCGTGGACAGGGTCATTGAAGCTTTCTTT
few	17	NA	TRBV29-1	TRBJ2-1	CSVEASEDTRSYNEQFF	TGCAGCGTTGAAGCTTCCGAGGACACCCGCTCCTACAATGAGCAGTTCTTC
few	15	TRBD2	TRBV12-3/TRBV12-4	TRBJ2-7	CASSLASGDFWAQYF	TGTGCCAGCAGCCTCGCTAGCGGGGACTTCTGGGCGCAGTACTTC
many	16	TRBD1	TRBV14	TRBJ2-1	CASSQYAGTAYNEQFF	TGTGCCAGCAGCCAATATGCCGGGACAGCCTACAATGAGCAGTTCTTC
many	16	NA	TRBV12-3/TRBV12-4	TRBJ2-3	CASSLAGQISTDTQYF	TGTGCCAGCAGTTTAGCCGGACAGATTAGCACAGATACGCAGTATTTT
many	13	TRBD2	TRBV20-1	TRBJ2-3	CSAEVAGADTQYF	TGCAGTGCCGAGGTAGCGGGAGCAGATACGCAGTATTTT
NA	12	NA	TRBV29-1	TRBJ2-1	CSAAIVNNEQFF	TGCAGCGCTGCTATTGTTAACAATGAGCAGTTCTTC
many	14	TRBD2	TRBV5-1	TRBJ2-3	CASSSSGSPDTQYF	TGCGCCAGCAGCTCGAGCGGGAGCCCAGATACGCAGTATTTT
many	15	NA	TRBV27	TRBJ1-5	CASSLIYKVNQPQHF	TGTGCCAGCAGTTTAATTTATAAGGTCAATCAGCCCCAGCATTTT
many	15	TRBD2	TRBV5-5	TRBJ2-1	CASSAGTSVSNEQFF	TGTGCCAGCAGCGCCGGGACTAGCGTATCCAATGAGCAGTTCTTC
NA	12	NA	TRBV2	TRBJ2-5	CASSKSGETQYF	TGTGCCAGCAGTAAGAGCGGGGAGACCCAGTACTTC
few	15	TRBD2	TRBV20-1	TRBJ2-7	CSAPWTAGGPGEQYF	TGCAGTGCCCCTTGGACGGCGGGAGGGCCGGGTGAGCAGTACTTC